This passage covers 23 T cell receptor beta chains from one sample sequenced in a study of cytomegalovirus exposure and HLA in healthy donors. A multiplex PCR was run with 60 Vbeta primers and 13 Jbeta primers. This table comes from immunoSEQ multiplex PCR, and its TCRdb copy is limited to in-frame clones, with some not included. This sample has about 120,000 clones, with over 60% found just once. Material for sequencing was PBMCs. All receptors come from a man younger than 30 in good health and CMV-seronegative.

The V and J genes are TRBV30 and TRBJ1-6, with TRBD1 matching over 8 bases. CDR1 and CDR2 from the germline V gene are GTSNPN and SVGIG (reference sequence). V trimming: 8 bases; J trimming: 4 bases; junction bases outside the gene matches: 10. The CDR3 has 15 residues. CDR3 loop: CAIRQGSSYNSPLHF. Here the CDR3 DNA reads TGTGCCATAAGACAGGGGAGCTCTTATAATTCACCCCTCCACTTT.

The chain combines TRBV25-1 with TRBJ2-1; D possibly corresponds to TRBD2 (6 bases). CDR1 and CDR2 from the germline V gene are MGHDK and SYGVNS. V lost 5 bases and J lost 7, with 15 bases in between. The CDR3 covers 14 residues. The CDR3 sequence is CASSRGSAGNEQFF. In DNA form, the CDR3 reads TGTGCCAGCAGTCGGGGGAGCGCCGGGAATGAGCAGTTCTTC.

This sequence joins TRBV5-4 and TRBJ1-2; no clear D gene. V shed 3 bases and J shed 4 bases, with 16 bases lying between them. The germline V gene encodes CDR1 SGHNT and CDR2 YYREEE (reference sequence). The CDR3 runs 15 residues. CDR3 in DNA: TGTGCCAGCAGCTACGGACCGACCGAGGGCTATGGCTACACCTTC. Translation: CASSYGPTEGYGYTF. The whole variable domain, filled in from reference TRBV5-4 and TRBJ1-2, reads ETGVTQSPTHLIKTRGQQVTLRCSSQSGHNTVSWYQQALGQGPQFIFQYYREEENGRGNFPPRFSGLQFPNYSSELNVNALELDDSALYLCASSYGPTEGYGYTFGSGTRLTVV.

The chain carries TRBV6-1 and TRBJ2-5; TRBD2 aligns across 8 bases. With 3 bases clipped from V and 4 bases from J, the junction kept 1 base outside the gene matches. The CDR3 has 13 residues. The germline V gene has CDR1 MNHNS and CDR2 SASEGT. CDR3 nucleotides: TGTGCCAGCAGTGAGAGCGGGAGAGAGACCCAGTACTTC. It translates to CASSESGRETQYF.

This clone was seen just once. The chain has TRBV27 and TRBJ2-1, with TRBD2 identical over 11 bases. V was clipped by 5 bases and J by 5 bases; unmatched bases: 8. This CDR3 contains 16 residues. Germline-derived CDR1 and CDR2 are MNHEY and SMNVEV (reference sequence). The CDR3 region is CASSPTRLAGHNEQFF. CDR3 nucleotide sequence: TGTGCCAGCAGTCCCACGAGACTAGCGGGACACAATGAGCAGTTCTTC.

The rearrangement joins TRBV4-2 to TRBJ2-3; no clear D. The CDR3 contains 16 residues. CDR1 and CDR2 from the germline V gene are LGHNA and YNFKEQ. The V end lost 0 bases, the J end lost 2 bases, and 12 bases lay between the germline ends. The CDR3 region is CASSQDHKITTDTQYF. For the CDR3, the DNA is TGTGCCAGCAGCCAAGATCACAAGATAACCACAGATACGCAGTATTTT.

This clone was detected only once. The chain joins TRBV2 to TRBJ2-5; TRBD2 aligns across 7 bases. Germline V lookup: CDR1 SNHLY, CDR2 FYNNEI. The CDR3 is made up of 15 amino acids. With V trimmed by 5 bases and J by 4 bases, 10 bases remained unmatched. The CDR3 coding sequence is TGTGCCAGCAGTCAGAGAGCGGGATCTGGAGAGACCCAGTACTTC. Its translation: CASSQRAGSGETQYF.

The chain links TRBV2 to TRBJ2-4; TRBD2 matches 11 bases. Germline V gene lookup returns CDR1 SNHLY and CDR2 FYNNEI. V shed 6 bases and J 1 base; nucleotides not matched to a gene: 11. This CDR3 region has 18 residues. For the CDR3, the DNA is TGTGCCAGCAGAGAACTAGCGGGAGAGGGGGTGGCCAAAAACATTCAGTACTTC. Translation: CASRELAGEGVAKNIQYF.

This chain links TRBV18 with TRBJ1-5, with 9 bases aligning to TRBD1. CDR3 size: 17 residues. V dropped 3 bases and J dropped 6; count of bases not matched to a gene: 12. The germline gives CDR1 KGHSH, CDR2 LQKENI. The CDR3 bases are TGTGCCAGCTCACCCGGACGGACAGGGGCTATTCGTCAGCCCCAGCATTTT. It codes for CASSPGRTGAIRQPQHF.

This CDR3 reads CASSSPAVNYGYTF. The CDR3, as DNA: TGTGCCAGCAGCTCCCCCGCGGTTAACTATGGCTACACCTTC. This chain joins TRBV6-5 and TRBJ1-2, with D hard to call. Trimming left V 6 bases short and J 1 base short, with 12 bases between. The CDR3 totals 14 residues. Germline V gene sequence: CDR1 MNHEY, CDR2 SVGAGI.

As regards this clone: An end of the junction differs from the germline gene, which may be a read error. The chain links TRBV7-9 to TRBJ2-2; D not resolved. This CDR3 has 15 residues. Germline values: CDR1 SEHNR, CDR2 FQNEAQ (reference sequence). CDR3 in DNA: TGTTCCAGCAGCTCTGCGGCGGTGAACACCGGGGAGCTGTTTTTT. Translating gives CSSSSAAVNTGELFF.

The chain combines TRBV4-2 with TRBJ1-6; D is ambiguous. V gave up 1 base and J gave up 7 bases, with 17 bases separating them. CDR3 length equals 17 residues. CDR1 is LGHNA, CDR2 YNFKEQ, per germline. The CDR3 spells CASSQVTGAPENSPLHF. The CDR3 DNA reads as TGTGCCAGCAGCCAAGTAACCGGCGCACCGGAGAATTCACCCCTCCACTTT.

The rearrangement uses TRBV7-2 and TRBJ2-7; D ambiguous. V was shortened by 0 bases and J by 2 bases, with 5 bases between the two germline ends. This CDR3 has 13 amino acids. The germline gives CDR1 SGHTA, CDR2 FQGNSA. In DNA, the CDR3 is TGTGCCAGCAGCTTAGCCGTTACCTACGAGCAGTACTTC. Translation: CASSLAVTYEQYF.

This clone was seen more than once but under ten times. In DNA form, the CDR3 reads TGTGCCAGCAAAACAGGGGAACAGGAAAAACTGTTTTTT. Encoded protein: CASKTGEQEKLFF. The chain joins TRBV13 to TRBJ1-4, with 7 nucleotides matching TRBD1. Germline-derived CDR1 and CDR2 are PRHDT and FYEKMQ (reference sequence). The CDR3 length is 13 residues. Unmatched junction bases numbered 7, after V lost 7 bases and J lost 8 bases.

The chain is built from TRBV29-1 and TRBJ2-1; 8 bases are a match to TRBD2. The CDR3 has 13 amino acids. V lost 5 bases, J lost 4 bases, and 4 bases stayed unmatched. CDR1 and CDR2 (germline): SQVTM, ANQGSEA. The CDR3 here is CSVLAGEYNEQFF. In DNA, the CDR3 is TGCAGCGTTCTAGCGGGCGAGTACAATGAGCAGTTCTTC.

The rearrangement links TRBV30 to TRBJ1-1; D unresolved. Trimming removed 3 bases from V and 4 bases from J, with 21 bases in between. Germline V gene sequence: CDR1 GTSNPN, CDR2 SVGIG (reference sequence). This CDR3 has 16 residues. For the CDR3, the DNA is TGTGCCTGGAGGGCGGTATGGAGGGCAGGTCCCACTGAAGCTTTCTTT. It codes for CAWRAVWRAGPTEAFF. The full variable domain, its missing parts supplied by reference TRBV30 and TRBJ1-1, is SQTIHQWPATLVQPVGSPLSLECTVEGTSNPNLYWYRQAAGRGLQLLFYSVGIGQISSEVPQNLSASRPQDRQFILSSKKLLLSDSGFYLCAWRAVWRAGPTEAFFGQGTRLTVV.

This clone was observed a few times. The genes are TRBV11-3 and TRBJ2-1; maybe TRBD1 (6 bases). The germline V gene has CDR1 SGHNT and CDR2 YENEEA. Trimming shortened V by 5 bases and J by 4 bases, and 6 bases separated the two germline ends. This CDR3 contains 12 residues. In DNA form, the CDR3 reads TGTGCCAGCAGCCAGGGGTACAATGAGCAGTTCTTC. Translated, it gives CASSQGYNEQFF.

The chain uses TRBV7-2 and TRBJ2-7; 7 nucleotides line up with TRBD2. CDR1 and CDR2 (germline): SGHTA, FQGNSA. There are 15 residues in the CDR3. Trimming removed 5 bases from V and 0 bases from J; junction bases left unmatched: 7. CDR3 sequence: CASSAQAGISYEQYF. The CDR3 nucleotides read TGTGCCAGCAGCGCGCAAGCGGGGATCTCCTACGAGCAGTACTTC.

This chain joins TRBV5-1 and TRBJ2-2, with 12 nucleotides matching TRBD2. With 0 bases clipped from V and 6 bases from J, the junction kept 3 bases outside the gene matches. Germline V gene sequence: CDR1 SGHRS, CDR2 YFSETQ. The CDR3 is 16 residues long. CDR3 sequence: CASSLGTSGVPGELFF. CDR3 nucleotide sequence: TGCGCCAGCAGCTTGGGGACTAGCGGGGTCCCCGGGGAGCTGTTTTTT.

This clone has more than one count but fewer than ten. The V call is TRBV5-1, the J call TRBJ2-7; 8 positions agree with TRBD2. The germline V gene has CDR1 SGHRS and CDR2 YFSETQ. This CDR3 spans 14 amino acids. V dropped 0 bases and J dropped 2; count of bases not matched to a gene: 1. The CDR3 nucleotides are TGCGCCAGCAGCTTGGTAGCGGGACCCTACGAGCAGTACTTC. Protein: CASSLVAGPYEQYF.

The V call is TRBV28, the J call TRBJ2-1, with TRBD1 as a possible D gene (5 bases). CDR1 is MDHEN, CDR2 SYDVKM, per germline. The CDR3 loop spans 12 amino acids. Deletions cut 8 bases from V and 8 bases from J, with 13 bases between. Here the CDR3 DNA reads TGTGCCAGCCGACTCCAGGGCCATGAGCAGTTCTTC. Translating it yields CASRLQGHEQFF.

The chain recombines TRBV5-1 with TRBJ1-2; 8 bases fit TRBD1. Germline V CDR1 and CDR2: SGHRS, YFSETQ. This CDR3 has 14 residues. The trim removed 7 bases at V and 4 bases at J, leaving 9 bases unmatched. DNA for the CDR3: TGCGCCAGCTCCTGGGACAGGCAAGGCTATGGCTACACCTTC. It encodes CASSWDRQGYGYTF.

The V call is TRBV27, the J call TRBJ2-5; TRBD2 is a possible D gene (6 bases). The CDR3 length is 13 residues. Trimming cost V 3 bases and J 5 bases, with 10 bases left between them. In germline, CDR1 is MNHEY, CDR2 SMNVEV (reference sequence). The CDR3 sequence: CASSFRERETQYF. The CDR3 DNA follows: TGTGCCAGCAGTTTTCGGGAGCGGGAGACCCAGTACTTC.